This TCR beta chain originates from a study of response to subunit inactivated influenza vaccine. This clonotype was recorded a few times. V was shortened by 2 bases and J by 0 bases, with 10 bases between the two germline ends. Germline V gene lookup returns CDR1 DFQATT and CDR2 SNEGSKA (reference sequence). The CDR3 sequence is 14 residues long. From the RT-PCR reads, TCRdb called clonotypes with MiXCR, one entry per CDR3 protein. The data show about 540,000 distinct CDR3 sequences, approximately 22% seen once. These data were also filed under a second study, of T cells expressing NK-cell markers. From that study: As the method of synthesis, 5'RACE template switching with UMIs yielded TCR beta cDNA. It was still unclear whether expanded NKG2C+ T cell clones were HCMV specific.

The chain recombines TRBV20-1 with TRBJ1-1, with D perhaps TRBD1 (6 bases). The specimen was CD4+ T cells sorted from PBMCs, collected less than 13 days after vaccination. The TCR originated in a man in his fifties who received an inactivated influenza vaccine. The CDR3, as DNA: TGCAGTGCTAGACGGGGGCCCATGAACACTGAAGCTTTCTTT. Translating gives CSARRGPMNTEAFF.